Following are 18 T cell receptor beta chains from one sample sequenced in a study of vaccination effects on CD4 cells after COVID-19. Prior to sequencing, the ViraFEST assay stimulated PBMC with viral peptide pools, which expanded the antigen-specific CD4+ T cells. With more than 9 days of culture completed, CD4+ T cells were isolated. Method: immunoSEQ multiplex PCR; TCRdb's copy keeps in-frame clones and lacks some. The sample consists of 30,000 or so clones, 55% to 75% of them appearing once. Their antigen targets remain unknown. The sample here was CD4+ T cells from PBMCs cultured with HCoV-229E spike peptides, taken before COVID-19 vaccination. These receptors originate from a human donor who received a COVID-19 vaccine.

The CDR3 region has the DNA TGTGCCAGTACAAGGCGCACAGATACGCAGTATTTT. Translating it yields CASTRRTDTQYF. V is TRBV6-6 and J is TRBJ2-3, with D hard to call. Germline CDR1 and CDR2: MNHNY and SVGAGI (reference sequence). The CDR3 length is 12 residues. The V gene lost 9 bases and the J gene lost 1 base, with 8 bases spanning the gap.

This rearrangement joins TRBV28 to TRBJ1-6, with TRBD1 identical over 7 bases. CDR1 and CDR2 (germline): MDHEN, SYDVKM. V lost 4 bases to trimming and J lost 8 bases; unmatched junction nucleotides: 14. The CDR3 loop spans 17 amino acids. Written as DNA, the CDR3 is TGTGCCAGCAGTTCCGGGTCGACAGGGACTTTGTATTCACCCCTCCACTTT. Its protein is CASSSGSTGTLYSPLHF.

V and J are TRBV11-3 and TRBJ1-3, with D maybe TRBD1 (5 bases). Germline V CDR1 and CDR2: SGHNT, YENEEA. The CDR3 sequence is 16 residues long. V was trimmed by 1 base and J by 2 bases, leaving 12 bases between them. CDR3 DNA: TGTGCCAGCAGCTTAGGGGCCGGGACTCCTGGAAACACCATATATTTT. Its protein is CASSLGAGTPGNTIYF.

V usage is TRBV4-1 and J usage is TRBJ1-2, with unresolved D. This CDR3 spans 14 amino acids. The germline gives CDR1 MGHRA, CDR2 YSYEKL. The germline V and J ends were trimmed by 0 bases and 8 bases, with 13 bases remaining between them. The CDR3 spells CASSQESDTRGYTF. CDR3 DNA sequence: TGCGCCAGCAGCCAAGAATCGGATACCCGGGGCTACACCTTC.

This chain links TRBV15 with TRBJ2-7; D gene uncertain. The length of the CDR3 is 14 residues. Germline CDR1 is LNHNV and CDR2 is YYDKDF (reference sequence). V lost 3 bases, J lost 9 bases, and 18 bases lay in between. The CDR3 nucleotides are TGTGCCACCAGCAGGGATAGACGGACCCTAGGGCAGTACTTC. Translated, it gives CATSRDRRTLGQYF.

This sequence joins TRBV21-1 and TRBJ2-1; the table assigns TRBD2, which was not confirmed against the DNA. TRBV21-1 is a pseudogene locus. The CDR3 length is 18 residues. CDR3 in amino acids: CASSKTSGRRSSYNEQFF. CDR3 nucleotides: TGTGCCAGCAGCAAGACTAGCGGGCGAAGGAGCTCCTACAATGAGCAGTTCTTC.

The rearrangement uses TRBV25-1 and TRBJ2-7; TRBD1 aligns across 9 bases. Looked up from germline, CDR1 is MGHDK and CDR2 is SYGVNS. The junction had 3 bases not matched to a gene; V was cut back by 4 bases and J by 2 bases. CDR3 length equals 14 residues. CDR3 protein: CASSVRQGAYEQYF. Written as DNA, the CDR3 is TGTGCCAGCAGTGTAAGACAGGGGGCCTACGAGCAGTACTTC.

CDR3: CASSEPGLAGDNEQFF. In DNA, the CDR3 is TGTGCCAGCAGCGAGCCGGGACTAGCGGGCGACAATGAGCAGTTCTTC. V is TRBV9 and J is TRBJ2-1, with TRBD2 matching 12 bases. This CDR3 has 16 residues. The germline V gene encodes CDR1 SGDLS and CDR2 YYNGEE. Losses at the gene ends were 3 bases for V and 5 bases for J; bases not matched to a gene: 6.

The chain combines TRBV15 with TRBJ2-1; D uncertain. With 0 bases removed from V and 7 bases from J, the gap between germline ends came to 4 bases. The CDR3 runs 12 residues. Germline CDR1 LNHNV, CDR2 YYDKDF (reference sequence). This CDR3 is CATSRDRNEQFF. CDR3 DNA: TGTGCCACCAGCAGAGATAGAAATGAGCAGTTCTTC.

CDR3 nucleotide sequence: TGCAGTGCTAGTTCCCCAGGGGGGCCGGGGACCCAGTACTTC. It yields the protein CSASSPGGPGTQYF. V is TRBV20-1 and J is TRBJ2-5; TRBD1 is a possible D gene (7 bases). The V end lost 3 bases, the J end lost 7 bases, and 18 bases lay between the germline ends. Per germline, CDR1 DFQATT and CDR2 SNEGSKA (reference sequence). The CDR3 totals 14 residues.

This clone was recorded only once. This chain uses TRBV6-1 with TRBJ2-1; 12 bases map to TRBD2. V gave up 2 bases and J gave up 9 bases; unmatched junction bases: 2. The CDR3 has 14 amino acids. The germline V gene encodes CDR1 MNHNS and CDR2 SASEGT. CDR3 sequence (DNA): TGTGCCAGCAGTGAACTAGCGGGAGGGAGTGAGCAGTTCTTC. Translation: CASSELAGGSEQFF.

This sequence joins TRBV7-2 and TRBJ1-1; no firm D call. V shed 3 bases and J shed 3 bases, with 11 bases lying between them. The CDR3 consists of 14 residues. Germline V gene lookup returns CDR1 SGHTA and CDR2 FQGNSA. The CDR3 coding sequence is TGTGCCAGCAGCTTGCCGGGTCGTCACACTGAAGCTTTCTTT. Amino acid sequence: CASSLPGRHTEAFF. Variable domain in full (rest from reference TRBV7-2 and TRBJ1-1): GAGVSQSPSNKVTEKGKDVELRCDPISGHTALYWYRQSLGQGLEFLIYFQGNSAPDKSGLPSDRFSAERTGGSVSTLTIQRTQQEDSAVYLCASSLPGRHTEAFFGQGTRLTVV.

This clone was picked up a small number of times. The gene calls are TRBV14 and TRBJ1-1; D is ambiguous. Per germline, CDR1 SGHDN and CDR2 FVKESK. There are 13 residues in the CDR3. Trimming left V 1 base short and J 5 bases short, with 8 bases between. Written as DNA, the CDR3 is TGTGCCAGCAGCCAAGTCCGAAGGACTGAAGCTTTCTTT. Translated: CASSQVRRTEAFF.

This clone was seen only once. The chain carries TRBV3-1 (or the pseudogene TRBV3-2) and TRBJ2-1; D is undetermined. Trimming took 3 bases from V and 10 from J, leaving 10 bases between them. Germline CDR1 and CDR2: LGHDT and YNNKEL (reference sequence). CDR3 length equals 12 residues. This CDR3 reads CASSHHRYEQFF. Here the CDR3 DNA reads TGTGCCAGCAGCCATCACAGATACGAGCAGTTCTTC.

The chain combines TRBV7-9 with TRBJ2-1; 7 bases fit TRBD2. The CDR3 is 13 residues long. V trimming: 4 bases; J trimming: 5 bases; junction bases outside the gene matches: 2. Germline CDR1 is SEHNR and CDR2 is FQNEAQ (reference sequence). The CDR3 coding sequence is TGTGCCAGCAGCTCCCGGGGGGACAATGAGCAGTTCTTC. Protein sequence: CASSSRGDNEQFF.

The CDR3 DNA reads TGTGCCAGCAGTTCCAACCCGGGACAGGGTTTAACTGAAGCTTTCTTT. It codes for CASSSNPGQGLTEAFF. The rearrangement uses TRBV6-5 and TRBJ1-1; 9 nucleotides agree with TRBD1. Trimming cost V 4 bases and J 5 bases; bases outside gene matches: 11. Germline CDR1 is MNHEY and CDR2 is SVGAGI. The CDR3 runs 16 residues.

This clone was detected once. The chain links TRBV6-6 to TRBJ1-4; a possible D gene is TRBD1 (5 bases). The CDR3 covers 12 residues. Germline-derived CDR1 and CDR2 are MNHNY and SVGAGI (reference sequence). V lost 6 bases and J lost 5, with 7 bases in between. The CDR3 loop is CASRQGNEKLFF. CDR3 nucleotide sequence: TGTGCCAGCAGGCAGGGAAATGAAAAACTGTTTTTT.

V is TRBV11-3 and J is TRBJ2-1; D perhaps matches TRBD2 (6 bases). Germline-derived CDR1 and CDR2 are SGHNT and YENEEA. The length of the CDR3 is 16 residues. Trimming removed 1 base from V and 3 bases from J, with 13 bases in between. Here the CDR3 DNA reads TGTGCCAGCAGCTTAGGCCCGGGAGTGGGCTACAATGAGCAGTTCTTC. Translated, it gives CASSLGPGVGYNEQFF.